The 21 T cell receptor beta chains below were found in one sample sequenced in a study of cytotoxic CD8 clonotypes in ibrutinib-treated CLL. Clones were read by immunoSEQ multiplex PCR, and TCRdb kept only the in-frame ones, dropping some. The profile shows some 14,000 clones, 70% of them singletons. Sequenced material: PBMCs, taken before ibrutinib treatment. All receptors derive from a human donor with chronic lymphocytic leukemia.

The CDR3 loop is CASSPHTLGYGYTF. CDR3 DNA sequence: TGTGCCAGCAGTCCCCACACCCTAGGCTATGGCTACACCTTC. The rearrangement joins TRBV28 to TRBJ1-2; D unresolved. Trimming removed 5 bases at V and 4 bases at J, with 14 bases between. This CDR3 has 14 residues. The germline V gene has CDR1 MDHEN and CDR2 SYDVKM.

The rearrangement joins TRBV19 to TRBJ2-3; possibly TRBD2 for D (6 bases). The V gene's germline CDR1 is LNHDA and CDR2 SQIVND (reference sequence). Trimming stripped 4 bases from V and 10 bases from J, with 12 bases between. The CDR3 is 12 residues long. This CDR3 reads CASSRDGGAQYF. The CDR3 coding sequence is TGTGCCAGTAGTAGGGACGGCGGGGCGCAGTATTTT.

This clone occurred a few times. The J gene is TRBJ1-4, the V gene TRBV19, with 7 bases identical to TRBD1. Germline V gene lookup returns CDR1 LNHDA and CDR2 SQIVND (reference sequence). J gave up 8 bases and V 7 bases, and 10 bases lay outside the gene matches. The CDR3 totals 14 residues. CDR3 nucleotides: TGTGCCAGTACCGGAACGTTAGGGGGCGAAAAACTGTTTTTT. It is translated as CASTGTLGGEKLFF.

V and J are TRBV11-2 and TRBJ1-1; D is unresolved. V was shortened by 3 bases and J by 6 bases, with 11 bases between the two germline ends. The CDR3 is 13 amino acids. Germline assignment: CDR1 SGHAT and CDR2 FQNNGV. The CDR3 nucleotides read TGTGCCAGCAGCTTCGCCGAAGTCCCTGAAGCTTTCTTT. Its protein is CASSFAEVPEAFF.

J is TRBJ1-1 and V is TRBV18; D is unclear. CDR1 is KGHSH and CDR2 is LQKENI in the germline V gene. Trimming cost V 2 bases and J 5 bases, with 12 bases left between them. The CDR3 is 14 residues long. CDR3 loop: CASSPSGWRTEAFF. The CDR3 DNA reads TGTGCCAGCTCACCATCTGGGTGGCGGACTGAAGCTTTCTTT.

This clone was picked up one time. The gene calls are TRBV7-6 and TRBJ2-3, with a possible D match to TRBD1 (6 bases). Germline values: CDR1 SGHVS, CDR2 FNYEAQ. This CDR3 spans 16 amino acids. V shed 5 bases and J shed 0 bases, with 15 bases lying between them. CDR3 sequence reads: CASSPQGTPSTDTQYF. The CDR3 coding sequence is TGTGCCAGCAGCCCCCAGGGGACACCTAGCACAGATACGCAGTATTTT.

The chain employs TRBV5-6 and TRBJ1-4; D remains ambiguous. CDR1 and CDR2 from the germline V gene are SGHDT and YYEEEE. The CDR3 contains 14 residues. V was pared by 4 bases and J by 0 bases, with 7 bases between. The CDR3 coding sequence is TGTGCCAGCAGCCCGGGTGCAACTAATGAAAAACTGTTTTTT. Its protein product is CASSPGATNEKLFF. The full variable domain, with the rest looked up from reference TRBV5-6 and TRBJ1-4, is DAGVTQSPTHLIKTRGQQVTLRCSPKSGHDTVSWYQQALGQGPQFIFQYYEEEERQRGNFPDRFSGHQFPNYSSELNVNALLLGDSALYLCASSPGATNEKLFFGSGTQLSVL.

Written as DNA, the CDR3 is TGTGCCAGCCGCCGACGGGGCCAAAGCACAGATACGCAGTATTTT. Translating it yields CASRRRGQSTDTQYF. The rearrangement uses TRBV7-6 and TRBJ2-3; D may be TRBD1 or TRBD2 (5 bases each). V lost 8 bases and J 0 bases, leaving 15 bases between the germline ends. The CDR3 is 15 amino acids. Germline CDR1 reads SGHVS; CDR2 reads FNYEAQ. Drawing the rest from reference TRBV7-6 and TRBJ2-3, the complete variable domain is GAGVSQSPRYKVTKRGQDVALRCDPISGHVSLYWYRQALGQGPEFLTYFNYEAQQDKSGLPNDRFSAERPEGSISTLTIQRTEQRDSAMYRCASRRRGQSTDTQYFGPGTRLTVL.

The chain joins TRBV19 to TRBJ1-1; D is unclear. The CDR3 is made up of 14 amino acids. Germline V gene lookup returns CDR1 LNHDA and CDR2 SQIVND (reference sequence). The V gene lost 3 bases and the J gene lost 1 base, with 9 bases spanning the gap. The CDR3 DNA sequence: TGTGCCAGTAGTATCCCAGCCGGGAACACTGAAGCTTTCTTT. Encoded protein: CASSIPAGNTEAFF.

The rearrangement joins TRBV11-3 to TRBJ2-7; weak D call: TRBD2 (5 bases). V dropped 5 bases and J dropped 3 bases, with 8 bases sitting between them. This CDR3 region has 12 residues. Germline CDR1 and CDR2: SGHNT and YENEEA. CDR3 DNA: TGTGCCAGCAGCCCCGGAGGCTACGAGCAGTACTTC. Translation: CASSPGGYEQYF. The variable domain in full, completed from reference TRBV11-3 and TRBJ2-7, reads EAGVVQSPRYKIIEKKQPVAFWCNPISGHNTLYWYLQNLGQGPELLIRYENEEAVDDSQLPKDRFSAERLKGVDSTLKIQPAELGDSAVYLCASSPGGYEQYFGPGTRLTVT.

The chain recombines TRBV4-2 with TRBJ1-5, with D possibly TRBD1 on 5 matching bases. CDR1 and CDR2 from the germline V gene are LGHNA and YNFKEQ. CDR3 length equals 14 residues. Between the trimmed V and J ends, which lost 8 bases and 3 bases, there was a span of 14 bases. CDR3 bases: TGTGCCAGCTCTAGCCAAGGGGCCAATCAGCCCCAGCATTTT. Its translation is CASSSQGANQPQHF.

This chain uses TRBV28 with TRBJ1-1, with 9 bases aligning to TRBD1. The CDR3 extends over 14 amino acids. CDR1 is MDHEN and CDR2 is SYDVKM in the germline V gene. The junction had 3 bases not matched to a gene; V was cut back by 0 bases and J by 7 bases. CDR3 sequence reads: CASSLWTGGSEAFF. The CDR3 DNA sequence: TGTGCCAGCAGTTTATGGACAGGGGGGAGTGAAGCTTTCTTT.

V and J are TRBV6-6 and TRBJ1-5; 9 bases map to TRBD1. The trim removed 6 bases at V and 5 bases at J, leaving 8 bases unmatched. Germline lookup yields CDR1 MNHNY and CDR2 SVGAGI (reference sequence). The CDR3 covers 15 residues. CDR3 region: CASSDRGSSDQPQHF. CDR3 DNA: TGTGCCAGCAGCGACAGGGGGTCGTCGGATCAGCCCCAGCATTTT.

CDR3 sequence (DNA): TGCGCCAGCAGCTTGGGGCCAGGACCCCTCGAGCAGTACTTC. As protein: CASSLGPGPLEQYF. The V gene is TRBV5-1, the J gene TRBJ2-7; D not certain. V was trimmed by 0 bases and J by 6 bases, leaving 13 bases between them. The CDR3 covers 14 residues. Germline V gene sequence: CDR1 SGHRS, CDR2 YFSETQ.

The V gene is TRBV6-1, the J gene TRBJ2-2; 9 nucleotides line up with TRBD1. This CDR3 region has 15 residues. CDR1 and CDR2 from the germline V gene are MNHNS and SASEGT. V gave up 6 bases and J gave up 3 bases; unmatched junction bases: 5. CDR3 sequence (DNA): TGTGCCAGCAGCGAAACAGGGGGCGACACCGGGGAGCTGTTTTTT. It codes for CASSETGGDTGELFF.

The V and J genes are TRBV7-3 and TRBJ2-2; 7 positions agree with TRBD2. After removal of 4 bases from V and 1 base from J, the junction contained 12 bases not matched to a gene. Germline loops: CDR1 SGHTA, CDR2 FQGTGA. The CDR3 is 18 amino acids. CDR3 nucleotides: TGTGCCAGCAGCTCCCGGGGAGGGACCACAGGGAACACCGGGGAGCTGTTTTTT. Translating it yields CASSSRGGTTGNTGELFF.

This chain uses TRBV14 with TRBJ2-1; D not resolved. V dropped 4 bases and J dropped 4 bases, with 17 bases sitting between them. Per the germline V gene, CDR1 is SGHDN and CDR2 is FVKESK. The CDR3 totals 16 residues. CDR3 sequence reads: CASSPGSPLSYNEQFF. The CDR3 bases are TGTGCCAGCAGCCCGGGCAGTCCCCTTTCATACAATGAGCAGTTCTTC.

The chain has TRBV7-9 and TRBJ2-5; D unresolved. From germline, CDR1 is SEHNR and CDR2 FQNEAQ (reference sequence). This CDR3 comprises 13 residues. The ends were cut back, 2 bases at V and 7 bases at J, with 11 bases in the middle. The CDR3 region is CASSLSGSGTQYF. Here the CDR3 DNA reads TGTGCCAGCAGCTTAAGTGGCTCAGGGACCCAGTACTTC.

The V and J genes are TRBV11-2 and TRBJ1-3; D call uncertain. CDR1 and CDR2 from the germline V gene are SGHAT and FQNNGV. The CDR3 covers 14 residues. V lost 1 base and J 0 bases, leaving 4 bases between the germline ends. The CDR3 loop is CASSLADSGNTIYF. CDR3 bases: TGTGCCAGCAGCTTAGCCGACTCTGGAAACACCATATATTTT.

The rearrangement links TRBV5-5 to TRBJ1-1; 7 bases agree with TRBD1. With V trimmed by 3 bases and J by 2 bases, 10 bases remained unmatched. Germline CDR1 and CDR2: SGHKS and YYEKEE (reference sequence). The CDR3 consists of 16 residues. CDR3 coding DNA: TGTGCCAGCAGCTGGGAGCCGGGGACAGCTAACACTGAAGCTTTCTTT. Translated, it gives CASSWEPGTANTEAFF.

The chain joins TRBV7-9 to TRBJ2-6, with TRBD2 matching over 8 bases. The germline V gene encodes CDR1 SEHNR and CDR2 FQNEAQ (reference sequence). V was pared by 5 bases and J by 4 bases, with 13 bases of the junction left unmatched. The CDR3 consists of 18 residues. The CDR3, as DNA: TGTGCCAGCAGCCCCCGGGGGGGAGGGCCGGCGGGGGCCAACGTCCTGACTTTC. Translation gives CASSPRGGGPAGANVLTF.